This TCR beta chain is drawn from a study of blood T cells in healthy people across ages. With regard to this clonotype: Its cognate antigen is unknown.

Study-level results: It was held that diversity estimates obtained from one million T cells represented underestimates. Any changes in expanded clonotypes were possibly confounded, as donor CMV status remained unknown.

The germline V gene has CDR1 LGHNA and CDR2 YNFKEQ. This CDR3 contains 18 residues. Trimming cost V 4 bases and J 1 base; bases outside gene matches: 14. The authors ran a second PCR of about 6 to 12 cycles using a sample-barcoded 5' primer and a J-beta primer mix. TCRdb called the 5' RACE reads again in MiXCR, with one record for every CDR3 protein. The data contain over 950,000 distinct CDR3 sequences, approximately 38% of them singletons. Specimen: blood. This TCR derives from a man aged 18 to 30 in good health. The J gene is TRBJ1-2, the V gene TRBV4-2; 8 nucleotides line up with TRBD1. Here the CDR3 reads CASSRPGTGPNVNYGYTF. The CDR3 DNA reads as TGTGCCAGCAGCCGTCCCGGGACAGGCCCCAACGTTAACTATGGCTACACCTTC.